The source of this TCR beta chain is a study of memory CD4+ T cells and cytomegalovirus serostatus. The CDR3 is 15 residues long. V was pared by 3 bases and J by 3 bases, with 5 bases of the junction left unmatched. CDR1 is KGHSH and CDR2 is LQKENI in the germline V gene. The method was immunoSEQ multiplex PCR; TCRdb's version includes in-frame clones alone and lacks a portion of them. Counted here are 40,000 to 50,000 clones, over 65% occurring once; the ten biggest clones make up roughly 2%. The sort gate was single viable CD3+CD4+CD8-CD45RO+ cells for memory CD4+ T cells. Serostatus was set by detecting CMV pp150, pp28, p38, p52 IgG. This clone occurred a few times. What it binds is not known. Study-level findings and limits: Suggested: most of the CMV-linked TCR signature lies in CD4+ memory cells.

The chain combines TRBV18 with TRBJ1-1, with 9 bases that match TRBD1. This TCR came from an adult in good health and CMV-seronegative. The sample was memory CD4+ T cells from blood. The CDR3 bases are TGTGCCAGCTCACCTACAGGGGGCTGGGACACTGAAGCTTTCTTT. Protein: CASSPTGGWDTEAFF.